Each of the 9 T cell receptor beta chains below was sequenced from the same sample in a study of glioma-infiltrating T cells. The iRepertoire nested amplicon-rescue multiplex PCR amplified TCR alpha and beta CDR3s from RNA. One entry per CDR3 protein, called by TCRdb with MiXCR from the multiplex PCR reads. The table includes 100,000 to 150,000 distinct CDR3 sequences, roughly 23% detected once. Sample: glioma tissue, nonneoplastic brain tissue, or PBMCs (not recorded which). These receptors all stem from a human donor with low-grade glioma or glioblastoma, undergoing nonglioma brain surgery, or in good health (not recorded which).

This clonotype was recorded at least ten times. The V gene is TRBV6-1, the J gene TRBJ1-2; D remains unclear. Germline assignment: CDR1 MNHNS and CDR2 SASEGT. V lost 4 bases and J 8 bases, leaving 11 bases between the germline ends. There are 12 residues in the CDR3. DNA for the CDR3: TGTGCCAGCAGTGGAGGAGGAGGAGGCTACACCTTC. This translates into CASSGGGGGYTF.

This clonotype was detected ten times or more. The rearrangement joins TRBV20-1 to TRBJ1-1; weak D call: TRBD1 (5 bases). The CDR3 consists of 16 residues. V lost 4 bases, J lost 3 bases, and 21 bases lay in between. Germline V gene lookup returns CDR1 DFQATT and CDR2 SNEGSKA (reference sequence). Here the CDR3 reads CSATRSGGEVYTEAFF. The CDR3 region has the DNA TGCAGTGCTACACGATCAGGAGGGGAGGTCTACACTGAAGCTTTCTTT.

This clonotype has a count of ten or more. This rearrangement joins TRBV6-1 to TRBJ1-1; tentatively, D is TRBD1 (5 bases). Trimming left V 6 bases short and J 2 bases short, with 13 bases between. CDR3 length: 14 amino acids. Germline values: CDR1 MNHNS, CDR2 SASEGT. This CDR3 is CASRSEGPNTEAFF. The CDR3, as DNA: TGTGCCAGCAGGTCTGAGGGACCTAACACTGAAGCTTTCTTT.

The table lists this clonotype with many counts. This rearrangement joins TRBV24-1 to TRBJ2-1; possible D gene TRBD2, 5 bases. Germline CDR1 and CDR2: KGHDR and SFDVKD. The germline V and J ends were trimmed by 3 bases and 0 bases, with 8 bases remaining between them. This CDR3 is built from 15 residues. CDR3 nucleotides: TGTGCCACCAGTGATCGAACTAGCTCCTACAATGAGCAGTTCTTC. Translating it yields CATSDRTSSYNEQFF.

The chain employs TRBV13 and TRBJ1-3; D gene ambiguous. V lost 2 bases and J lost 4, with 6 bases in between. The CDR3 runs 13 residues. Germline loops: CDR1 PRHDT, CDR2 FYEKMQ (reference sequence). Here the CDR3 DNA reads TGTGCCAGCAGCTTAACTGGGGGAAACACCATATATTTT. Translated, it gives CASSLTGGNTIYF.

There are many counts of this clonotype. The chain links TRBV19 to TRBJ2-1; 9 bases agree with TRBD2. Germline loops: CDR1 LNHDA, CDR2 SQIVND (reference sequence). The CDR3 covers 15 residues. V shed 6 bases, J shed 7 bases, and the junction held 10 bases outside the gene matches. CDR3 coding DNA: TGTGCCAGTAGAGATCTAGCGGGATGGGAGAATGAGCAGTTCTTC. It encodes CASRDLAGWENEQFF. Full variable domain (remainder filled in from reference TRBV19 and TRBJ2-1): DGGITQSPKYLFRKEGQNVTLSCEQNLNHDAMYWYRQDPGQGLRLIYYSQIVNDFQKGDIAEGYSVSREKKESFPLTVTSAQKNPTAFYLCASRDLAGWENEQFFGPGTRLTVL.

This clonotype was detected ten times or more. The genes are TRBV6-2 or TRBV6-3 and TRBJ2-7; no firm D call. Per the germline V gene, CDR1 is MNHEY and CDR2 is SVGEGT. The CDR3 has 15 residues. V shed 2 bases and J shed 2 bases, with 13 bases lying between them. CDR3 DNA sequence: TGTGCCAGCAGTTACGCGACCGCCCCCCCCTACGAGCAGTACTTC. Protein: CASSYATAPPYEQYF.

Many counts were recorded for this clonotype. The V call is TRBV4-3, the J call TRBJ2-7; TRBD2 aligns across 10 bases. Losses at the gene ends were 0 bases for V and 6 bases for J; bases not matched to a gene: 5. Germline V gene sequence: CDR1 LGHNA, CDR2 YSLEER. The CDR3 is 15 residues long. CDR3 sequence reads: CASSQELAGVLEQYF. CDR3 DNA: TGCGCCAGCAGCCAAGAGCTAGCGGGAGTTCTCGAGCAGTACTTC.

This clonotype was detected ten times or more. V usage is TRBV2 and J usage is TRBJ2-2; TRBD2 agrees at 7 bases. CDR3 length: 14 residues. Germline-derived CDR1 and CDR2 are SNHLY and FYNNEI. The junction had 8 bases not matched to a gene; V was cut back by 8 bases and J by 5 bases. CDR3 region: CASLRLARTGELFF. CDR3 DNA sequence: TGTGCCAGCCTCCGACTAGCTCGGACCGGGGAGCTGTTTTTT.